This passage covers 5 T cell receptor beta chains from one sample sequenced in a study of T-cell reconstitution after alpha-beta-depleted transplantation in children. The library targeted TCRbeta and was prepared with unique molecular identifiers. MiXCR, applied by TCRdb to the PCR reads, yields one record per CDR3 protein. The sample shows about 16,000 distinct CDR3 sequences, about 8% of them seen only once. The input for sequencing was PBMCs, mostly from graft donor cells, taken 60 days after TCRalphabeta/CD19-depleted stem cell transplant. Receptors originate from a boy younger than two who had a stem cell transplant for Wiskott-Aldrich syndrome, so the T cells may come from the graft donor.

This clonotype was seen ten or more times. This chain links TRBV7-9 with TRBJ1-2, with D uncertain. From germline, CDR1 is SEHNR and CDR2 FQNEAQ (reference sequence). V was shortened by 6 bases and J by 2 bases, with 13 bases between the two germline ends. The CDR3 is 14 residues long. CDR3 nucleotide sequence: TGTGCCAGCAGGTCCCACCAGACGAACTATGGCTACACCTTC. Its translation is CASRSHQTNYGYTF. Looking up the rest from reference TRBV7-9 and TRBJ1-2 gives the full variable domain: DTGVSQNPRHKITKRGQNVTFRCDPISEHNRLYWYRQTLGQGPEFLTYFQNEAQLEKSRLLSDRFSAERPKGSFSTLEIQRTEQGDSAMYLCASRSHQTNYGYTFGSGTRLTVV.

This clonotype has ten or more counts. The CDR3 loop reads CASSPGSSGRGEQYF. The CDR3 nucleotides are TGTGCCAGCAGCCCAGGCTCTAGCGGGAGGGGAGAGCAGTACTTC. The V and J genes are TRBV7-8 and TRBJ2-7; TRBD2 matches at 12 bases. The germline CDR1 and CDR2 sequences are SGHVS and FQNEAQ. V lost 5 bases to trimming and J lost 7 bases; unmatched junction nucleotides: 9. This CDR3 is 15 amino acids long.

In this sample, this clonotype turned up a few times. This chain uses TRBV12-3 or TRBV12-4 with TRBJ1-1; 8 nucleotides agree with TRBD1. The junction had 14 bases not matched to a gene; V was cut back by 5 bases and J by 0 bases. This CDR3 region has 18 residues. The CDR3 sequence is CASSPRAGQGLMNTEAFF. Written as DNA, the CDR3 is TGTGCCAGCAGTCCCAGGGCTGGACAGGGCCTTATGAACACTGAAGCTTTCTTT.

By sample fraction, this clonotype is medium-sized (0.01 to 0.1%). CDR3 sequence (DNA): TGTGCCAGCAGCTTACAGGGGGCTGGGGCCAACGTCCTGACTTTC. It codes for CASSLQGAGANVLTF. V usage is TRBV7-3 and J usage is TRBJ2-6, with 7 positions matching TRBD1. This CDR3 has 15 residues. Germline values: CDR1 SGHTA, CDR2 FQGTGA. After removal of 2 bases from V and 2 bases from J, the junction contained 0 bases not matched to a gene.

By its share, this clonotype is medium-sized. V usage is TRBV5-1 and J usage is TRBJ1-5, with 9 nucleotides matching TRBD1. This CDR3 comprises 15 residues. Germline lookup yields CDR1 SGHRS and CDR2 YFSETQ. The V and J ends lost 4 bases and 0 bases, in that order; junction bases with no gene match: 2. CDR3 amino acids: CASSRTGDSNQPQHF. CDR3 DNA sequence: TGCGCCAGCAGCCGGACAGGGGATAGCAATCAGCCCCAGCATTTT.